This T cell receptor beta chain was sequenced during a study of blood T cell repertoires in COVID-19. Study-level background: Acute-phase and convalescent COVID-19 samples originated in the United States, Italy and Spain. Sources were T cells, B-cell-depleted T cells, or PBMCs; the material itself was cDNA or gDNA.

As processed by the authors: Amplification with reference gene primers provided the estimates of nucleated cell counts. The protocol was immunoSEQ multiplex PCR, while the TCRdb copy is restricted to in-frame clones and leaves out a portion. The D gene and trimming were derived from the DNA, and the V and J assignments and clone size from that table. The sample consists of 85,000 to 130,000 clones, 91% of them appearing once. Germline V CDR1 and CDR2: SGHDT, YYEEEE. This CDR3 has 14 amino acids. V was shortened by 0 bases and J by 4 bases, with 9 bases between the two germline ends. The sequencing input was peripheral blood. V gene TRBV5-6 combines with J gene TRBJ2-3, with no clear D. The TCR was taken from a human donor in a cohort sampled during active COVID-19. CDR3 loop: CASSLVQAADTQYF. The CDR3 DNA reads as TGTGCCAGCAGCTTGGTGCAGGCAGCAGATACGCAGTATTTT.